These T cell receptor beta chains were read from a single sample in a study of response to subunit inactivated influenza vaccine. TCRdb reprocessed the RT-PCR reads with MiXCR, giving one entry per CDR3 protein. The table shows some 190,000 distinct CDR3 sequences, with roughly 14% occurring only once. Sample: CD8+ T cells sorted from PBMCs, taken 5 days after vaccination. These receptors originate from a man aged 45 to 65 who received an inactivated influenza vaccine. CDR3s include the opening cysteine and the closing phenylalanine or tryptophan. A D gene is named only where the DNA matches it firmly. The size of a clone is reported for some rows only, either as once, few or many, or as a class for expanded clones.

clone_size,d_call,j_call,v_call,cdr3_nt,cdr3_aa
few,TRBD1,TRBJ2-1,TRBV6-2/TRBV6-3,TGTGCCAGCAGTTATTGGACAGGGGGCGAGTCTGAGCAGTTCTTC,CASSYWTGGESEQFF
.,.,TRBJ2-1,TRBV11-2,TGTGCCAGCAGCACCACTTTCTTGAGCTCCTACAATGAGCAGTTCTTC,CASSTTFLSSYNEQFF
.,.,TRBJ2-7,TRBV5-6,TGTGCCAGCAGCTTCGGTGGCAGCACCTACGAGCAGTACTTC,CASSFGGSTYEQYF
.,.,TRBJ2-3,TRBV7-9,TGTGCCAGCAGAAAGGGTAGCGGAGATACGCAGTATTTT,CASRKGSGDTQYF
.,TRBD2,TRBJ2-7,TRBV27,TGTGCCAGCAGTTTAGGGACTAGCGGGAGGTACGAGCAGTACTTC,CASSLGTSGRYEQYF
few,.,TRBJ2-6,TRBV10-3,TGTGCCATCAGTGGGACAACTGGGGCCAACGTCCTGACTTTC,CAISGTTGANVLTF
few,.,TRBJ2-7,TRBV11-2,TGTGCCAGCAGCTTGGCAAGGGACACTTTCTACGAGCAGTACTTC,CASSLARDTFYEQYF
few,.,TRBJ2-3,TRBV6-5,TGTGCCAGCACAAGTTTGACAGATACGCAGTATTTT,CASTSLTDTQYF
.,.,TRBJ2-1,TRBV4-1,TGCGCCAGCAGCCAAGAGGGGCAGGCGACCTACAATGAGCAGTTCTTC,CASSQEGQATYNEQFF
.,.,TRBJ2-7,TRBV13,TGTGCCAGCAGCATGGACCAGTACGAGCAGTACTTC,CASSMDQYEQYF
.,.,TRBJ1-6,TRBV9,TGTGCCAGCAGCGTTGAACGGACCCTCTATACACCCCTCCACTTT,CASSVERTLYTPLHF
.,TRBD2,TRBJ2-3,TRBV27,TGTGCCAGCAGTTTATCAGTTCTTGCGGGAGGAAGCACAGATACGCAGTATTTT,CASSLSVLAGGSTDTQYF
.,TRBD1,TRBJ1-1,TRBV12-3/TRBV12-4,TGTGCCAGCAGTCTTACAGGGGCACAGGCTGAAGCTTTCTTT,CASSLTGAQAEAFF
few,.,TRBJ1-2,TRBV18,TGTGCCAGCTCACCAGCCGACAGACCCTATGGCTACACCTTC,CASSPADRPYGYTF
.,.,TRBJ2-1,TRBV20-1,TGCAGTGCTTCCCTAGGGTCAAACAATGAGCAGTTCTTC,CSASLGSNNEQFF
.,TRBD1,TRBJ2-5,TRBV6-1,TGTGCCAGCAGGGGACAGGGGCTCCCTGGGGAGACCCAGTACTTC,CASRGQGLPGETQYF
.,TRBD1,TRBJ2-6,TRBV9,TGTGCCAGCAGCGTAGTGCCAGGGGGTAAGTTCTCTGGGGCCAACGTCCTGACTTTC,CASSVVPGGKFSGANVLTF
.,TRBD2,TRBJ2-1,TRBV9,TGTGCCAGCAGCGTTGCAGCGGGGGATCACAATGAGCAGTTCTTC,CASSVAAGDHNEQFF